Presented here are 21 T cell receptor beta chains from one specimen sequenced in a study of technical replicates of blood from a few donors. Clones were sequenced by immunoSEQ multiplex PCR, and TCRdb holds only the in-frame ones, with some missing. The table lists about 66,000 clones, 85% to 90% of them singletons. Sequencing was performed on PBMCs. All receptors derive from a human donor in good health. Some clones in this sample may be carry-over from other donors' samples.

The chain uses TRBV19 and TRBJ2-1; 7 positions match TRBD1. Germline V lookup: CDR1 LNHDA, CDR2 SQIVND (reference sequence). The CDR3 extends over 17 amino acids. The trim removed 3 bases at V and 9 bases at J, leaving 17 bases unmatched. The CDR3 coding sequence is TGTGCCAGTAGTATCCGCACCGGGACAGTCATGCTCAGTGAGCAGTTCTTC. Protein sequence: CASSIRTGTVMLSEQFF.

This chain uses TRBV7-3 with TRBJ1-1; 7 nucleotides align to TRBD1. Trimming at V came to 3 bases and at J to 11 bases, leaving 9 bases not matched to a gene. This CDR3 region has 13 residues. Germline V lookup: CDR1 SGHTA, CDR2 FQGTGA. The CDR3 spells CASSLEGGGQAFF. CDR3 bases: TGTGCCAGCAGCTTGGAAGGGGGCGGTCAGGCTTTCTTT.

The chain uses TRBV30 and TRBJ1-1, with a tentative D call TRBD1 (6 bases). This CDR3 comprises 13 residues. The V end was cut by 4 bases, the J end by 2 bases, with 11 bases between. The germline CDR1 and CDR2 sequences are GTSNPN and SVGIG (reference sequence). CDR3 sequence reads: CAWNSQGNTEAFF. The CDR3 DNA sequence: TGTGCCTGGAATTCACAGGGAAACACTGAAGCTTTCTTT.

The chain links TRBV7-2 to TRBJ2-7; unclear D gene. V was trimmed by 5 bases and J by 6 bases, leaving 11 bases between them. This CDR3 comprises 12 residues. Germline lookup yields CDR1 SGHTA and CDR2 FQGNSA. The chain's CDR3 is CASSPPGFEQYF. The CDR3 DNA reads TGTGCCAGCAGCCCACCGGGTTTCGAGCAGTACTTC.

The chain has TRBV19 and TRBJ1-2; 10 bases map to TRBD1. In germline, CDR1 is LNHDA, CDR2 SQIVND (reference sequence). The CDR3 is 14 amino acids. Germline trimming cut 5 bases from V and 4 bases from J; bases unmatched to any gene: 4. The CDR3 DNA sequence: TGTGCCAGTAGTCTCGGGACAGGGGTCTATGGCTACACCTTC. This encodes CASSLGTGVYGYTF.

The gene calls are TRBV7-2 and TRBJ2-3; D not certain. Germline CDR1 is SGHTA and CDR2 is FQGNSA. Trimming cost V 5 bases and J 5 bases, with 11 bases left between them. The CDR3 length is 13 residues. DNA for the CDR3: TGTGCCAGCAGCATAAACTTAAGAGATACGCAGTATTTT. This gives the protein CASSINLRDTQYF.

The chain employs TRBV29-1 and TRBJ2-1; 13 nucleotides line up with TRBD2. The V segment lost 6 bases and the J segment 7 bases; nucleotides outside the gene matches: 12. CDR1 SQVTM and CDR2 ANQGSEA come from the germline V gene. The CDR3 is 16 amino acids. The CDR3 loop is CSVQGGLAGSRNEQFF. The CDR3 coding sequence is TGCAGCGTACAAGGGGGACTAGCGGGGTCTCGGAATGAGCAGTTCTTC.

This chain uses TRBV9 with TRBJ2-1; 8 bases are shared with TRBD2. The V segment lost 0 bases and the J segment 8 bases; nucleotides outside the gene matches: 7. This CDR3 is 15 amino acids long. Per germline, CDR1 SGDLS and CDR2 YYNGEE. CDR3 residues: CASSVGGRSSDEQFF. CDR3 in DNA: TGTGCCAGCAGCGTAGGCGGGAGGAGTTCCGATGAGCAGTTCTTC.

In its sample, this clone was seen once. The chain joins TRBV6-4 to TRBJ2-1, with 12 positions matching TRBD2. Trimming took 8 bases from V and 6 from J; bases not matched to a gene: 5. Germline lookup yields CDR1 MRHNA and CDR2 SNTAGT. The CDR3 sequence is 14 residues long. CDR3 region: CASAASGGVNEQFF. DNA for the CDR3: TGTGCCAGCGCAGCTAGCGGGGGGGTCAATGAGCAGTTCTTC.

The CDR3 reads CASSFVGEQYF. The CDR3 DNA follows: TGTGCCAGCAGCTTCGTCGGCGAGCAGTACTTC. The gene calls are TRBV7-9 and TRBJ2-7; D is unresolved. The length of the CDR3 is 11 residues. Deletions cut 3 bases from V and 6 bases from J, with 6 bases between. Germline loops: CDR1 SEHNR, CDR2 FQNEAQ (reference sequence).

This clone is a singleton in its sample. This chain uses TRBV5-6 with TRBJ2-3; 10 bases are a match to TRBD2. The V and J ends lost 4 bases and 2 bases, in that order; junction bases with no gene match: 10. The CDR3 is 17 residues long. Germline V gives CDR1 SGHDT, CDR2 YYEEEE. The CDR3: CASSEGPAGGPTDTQYF. The CDR3 coding sequence is TGTGCCAGCAGCGAGGGCCCAGCGGGGGGGCCCACAGATACGCAGTATTTT.

V is TRBV7-2 and J is TRBJ1-2; 9 bases map to TRBD1. Germline CDR1 is SGHTA and CDR2 is FQGNSA. The ends lost 4 bases at V and 0 bases at J; junction bases unmatched: 6. CDR3 size: 16 residues. DNA of the CDR3: TGTGCCAGCAGCTCGGGCGGGACAGGGCCTAACTATGGCTACACCTTC. It specifies CASSSGGTGPNYGYTF. Looking up the rest from reference TRBV7-2 and TRBJ1-2 gives the full variable domain: GAGVSQSPSNKVTEKGKDVELRCDPISGHTALYWYRQSLGQGLEFLIYFQGNSAPDKSGLPSDRFSAERTGGSVSTLTIQRTQQEDSAVYLCASSSGGTGPNYGYTFGSGTRLTVV.

This clone was seen a few times. V is TRBV4-1 and J is TRBJ2-1, with 10 bases that match TRBD2. After removal of 4 bases from V and 8 bases from J, the junction contained 11 bases not matched to a gene. The germline gives CDR1 MGHRA, CDR2 YSYEKL. This CDR3 has 16 residues. The CDR3 is CASSPERGGFGDEQFF. The CDR3 nucleotides are TGCGCCAGCAGCCCAGAGCGGGGGGGCTTTGGGGATGAGCAGTTCTTC.

The chain links TRBV6-6 to TRBJ1-1, with 9 bases matching TRBD1. From germline, CDR1 is MNHNY and CDR2 SVGAGI (reference sequence). Unmatched junction bases numbered 5, after V lost 1 base and J lost 11 bases. The CDR3 has 13 residues. CDR3 coding DNA: TGTGCCAGCAGTTACTACAGGGGGCGCAGTGCTTTCTTT. This codes for CASSYYRGRSAFF.

This clone was seen a single time. This sequence joins TRBV4-3 and TRBJ1-4, with D perhaps TRBD1 (5 bases). This CDR3 is built from 18 residues. Between the trimmed V and J ends, which lost 1 base and 7 bases, there was a span of 22 bases. Germline loops: CDR1 LGHNA, CDR2 YSLEER. The CDR3 protein is CASSQARWGGRAGEKLFF. The CDR3 DNA follows: TGCGCCAGCAGCCAAGCACGTTGGGGGGGGAGGGCCGGTGAAAAACTGTTTTTT.

This clone was detected only a few times. This rearrangement joins TRBV25-1 to TRBJ1-6, with TRBD1 matching 7 bases. CDR3 size: 15 residues. J lost 6 bases, V lost 4 bases, and 6 bases had no gene match. The V gene's germline CDR1 is MGHDK and CDR2 SYGVNS. The CDR3 protein is CASSGADRFNSPLHF. CDR3 in DNA: TGTGCCAGCAGTGGGGCGGACAGGTTTAATTCACCCCTCCACTTT.

The rearrangement links TRBV7-2 to TRBJ1-2; 11 positions match TRBD1. The junction had 11 bases not matched to a gene; V was cut back by 5 bases and J by 6 bases. The CDR3 has 16 residues. Looked up from germline, CDR1 is SGHTA and CDR2 is FQGNSA. The CDR3 DNA sequence: TGTGCCAGCAGCCCCCCCCGGGACAGGGGGAAGGATGGCTACACCTTC. Translated: CASSPPRDRGKDGYTF.

J is TRBJ1-2 and V is TRBV4-1, with 9 bases identical to TRBD1. Unmatched junction bases numbered 14, after V lost 5 bases and J lost 13 bases. The CDR3 consists of 14 residues. CDR1 and CDR2 (germline): MGHRA, YSYEKL. This CDR3 is CASSFEPGQGFGTF. Here the CDR3 DNA reads TGCGCCAGCAGCTTCGAGCCGGGACAGGGTTTTGGCACCTTC.

The CDR3 is CASSLDGLAGFTDTQYF. As DNA, the CDR3 is TGCGCCAGCAGCTTGGACGGGCTAGCGGGGTTCACAGATACGCAGTATTTT. V is TRBV5-1 and J is TRBJ2-3; 9 nucleotides agree with TRBD2. V trimming: 0 bases; J trimming: 2 bases; junction bases outside the gene matches: 7. Germline V gene data show CDR1 as SGHRS and CDR2 as YFSETQ. This CDR3 has 17 amino acids.

In the case of this clone: Other DNA sequences in this sample translate to the same CDR3. The chain couples TRBV14 to TRBJ1-2, with D perhaps matching TRBD1 (5 bases). The CDR3 consists of 13 residues. V lost 0 bases and J lost 6, with 8 bases in between. Germline V lookup: CDR1 SGHDN, CDR2 FVKESK. The CDR3 region is CASSQDGGDGYTF. In DNA, the CDR3 is TGTGCCAGCAGCCAAGACGGGGGGGATGGCTACACCTTC. The whole variable domain, remainder taken from reference TRBV14 and TRBJ1-2, is EAGVTQFPSHSVIEKGQTVTLRCDPISGHDNLYWYRRVMGKEIKFLLHFVKESKQDESGMPNNRFLAERTGGTYSTLKVQPAELEDSGVYFCASSQDGGDGYTFGSGTRLTVV.

The V call is TRBV30, the J call TRBJ1-3, with D uncertain. The germline gives CDR1 GTSNPN, CDR2 SVGIG (reference sequence). This CDR3 comprises 14 residues. V was pared by 0 bases and J by 0 bases, with 6 bases between. CDR3 DNA sequence: TGTGCCTGGAGTGTCGGTAACTCTGGAAACACCATATATTTT. Protein product: CAWSVGNSGNTIYF.